This T cell receptor (beta chain) is drawn from a study of cytomegalovirus exposure and HLA in healthy donors. Whole-study findings and limits: What a later analysis showed was that several of the most significant clusters appeared linked to common viral pathogens. Trimming of TCR beta V- and J-genes showed a link, identified in a later analysis, to a missense DCLRE1C variant.

The donors, nominally healthy at sampling, likely had unrecorded immune exposures. Germline V lookup: CDR1 SGHKS, CDR2 YYEKEE (reference sequence). The CDR3 has 15 residues. The ends were cut back, 1 base at V and 4 bases at J, with 14 bases in the middle. The study ran its PCR with 60 Vbeta and 13 Jbeta primers. Sequenced by immunoSEQ multiplex PCR; TCRdb stores in-frame clones only, minus some. This sample has 43,000 or so clones, with 70% to 80% found just once. The table lists this clone with a few counts. Its antigen is currently unknown. The receptor was derived from a man aged 25 to 45 in good health and CMV-seronegative. This chain uses TRBV5-5 with TRBJ2-5, with D possibly being TRBD2 (6 bases). The sample consisted of PBMCs. CDR3 DNA: TGTGCCAGCAGCTTGACTACAGCTAGCGTAGAGACCCAGTACTTC. It translates to CASSLTTASVETQYF.